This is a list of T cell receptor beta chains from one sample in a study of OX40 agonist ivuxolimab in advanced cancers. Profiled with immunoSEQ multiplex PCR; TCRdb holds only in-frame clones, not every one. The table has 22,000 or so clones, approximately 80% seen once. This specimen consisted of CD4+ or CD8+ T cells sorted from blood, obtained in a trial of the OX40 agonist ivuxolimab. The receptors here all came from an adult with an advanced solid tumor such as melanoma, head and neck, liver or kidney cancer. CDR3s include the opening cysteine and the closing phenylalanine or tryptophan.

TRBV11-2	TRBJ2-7	CASSLIGYEQYF
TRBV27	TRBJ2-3	CASSPLAGVRDTQYF
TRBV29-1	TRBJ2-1	CSAQGLAGANRGNEQFF
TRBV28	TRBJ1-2	CAATGNYGYTF
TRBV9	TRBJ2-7	CASSSSSGSYEQYF
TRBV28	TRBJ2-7	CASSTGVEQYF
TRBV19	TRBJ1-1	CASRYGSEAFF
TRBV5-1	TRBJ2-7	CASSLGPAGQGYEQYF
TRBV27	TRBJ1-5	CASSYAAGTGFYPQHF
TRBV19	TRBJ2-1	CASSIGPEGNEQFF
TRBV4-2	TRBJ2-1	CASAGLPYNEQFF
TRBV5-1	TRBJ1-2	CASSFSMGQGIYGYTF
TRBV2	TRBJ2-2	CASLDFGELFF
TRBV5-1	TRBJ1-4	CASSLVAGGHEKLFF
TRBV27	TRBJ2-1	CASSPMGNEQFF
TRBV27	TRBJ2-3	CASSLSAGLASTDTQYF
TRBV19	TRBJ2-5	CASKIAGFQETQYF
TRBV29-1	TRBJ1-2	CSAGPPEGGEIYGYTF
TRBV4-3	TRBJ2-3	CASSRGFADTQYF
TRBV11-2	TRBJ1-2	CASSIPGENYGYTF
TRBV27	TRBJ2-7	CASSWAGPYEQYF
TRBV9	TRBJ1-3	CASSVDKKQGSGNTIYF
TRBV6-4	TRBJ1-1	CASSSSGNTEAFF
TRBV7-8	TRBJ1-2	CASSLRGANYGYTF
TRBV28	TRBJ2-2	CASCGASGIGYTGELFF
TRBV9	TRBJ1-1	CASSADRGLYPGAFF
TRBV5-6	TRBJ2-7	CASSVAGGATYEQYF
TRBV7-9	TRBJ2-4	CASSGGAKNIQYF
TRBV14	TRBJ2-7	CASSPEQGTYEQYF
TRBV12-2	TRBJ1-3	CASRLDKGLGRPGSGNTIYF
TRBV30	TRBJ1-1	CAWSTGLANTEAFF
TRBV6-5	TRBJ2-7	CASSYSQGTYEQYF
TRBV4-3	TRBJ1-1	CASSQNTGSGTEAFF
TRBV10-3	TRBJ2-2	CAISDLAGAPNTGELFF
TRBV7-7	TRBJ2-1	CASSRTPSNEQFF